This is a list of T cell receptor beta chains from one sample in a study of control samples from healthy donors and cancer patients. The assay was immunoSEQ multiplex PCR, and TCRdb's table has in-frame clones only and misses some. This table holds approximately 51,000 clones, about 80% found once. The source material was blood. The source is a man aged 65 to 85 in good health. Each CDR3 is given without its conserved first and last residue. The order of the fields is J gene, V gene, CDR3 protein.

J: TRBJ1-2
V: TRBV9
CDR3: ASSVVQGSGYT

J: TRBJ1-2
V: TRBV6-5
CDR3: ASLLRGYYGYT

J: TRBJ1-6
V: TRBV9
CDR3: ASGEWGTSPLH

J: TRBJ2-5
V: TRBV2
CDR3: ASTRDQETQY

J: TRBJ1-1
V: TRBV6-5
CDR3: ASRIGQGITEAF

J: TRBJ1-3
V: TRBV2
CDR3: ASSDETDGNTIY

J: TRBJ1-2
V: TRBV6-6
CDR3: ASSYTGQIYGYT

J: TRBJ2-7
V: TRBV5-4
CDR3: ASSVVGDRGYEQY

J: TRBJ2-3
V: TRBV11-2
CDR3: ASSLEPGFTDTQY

J: TRBJ1-1
V: TRBV28
CDR3: ASSFFRTWDRRHTEAF

J: TRBJ2-3
V: TRBV5-1
CDR3: ASSLTPRDTPSRY

J: TRBJ2-3
V: TRBV19
CDR3: ASRGPPGDTQY

J: TRBJ2-1
V: TRBV10-2
CDR3: ASPSGGAGNEQF

J: TRBJ2-1
V: TRBV24-1
CDR3: ATSVPNSDEQF

J: TRBJ1-2
V: TRBV6-6
CDR3: ASSPDGRYGYT

J: TRBJ2-3
V: TRBV5-1
CDR3: ASSHPQTDTQY

J: TRBJ1-2
V: TRBV20-1
CDR3: SASQDRGYGYT

J: TRBJ2-7
V: TRBV18
CDR3: ASSPRTGSYEQY

J: TRBJ2-7
V: TRBV30
CDR3: AWSPSGLSPN

J: TRBJ1-1
V: TRBV2
CDR3: ASSKDRNTEAF

J: TRBJ2-7
V: TRBV5-1
CDR3: ASSNYGLQGDEQY

J: TRBJ1-1
V: TRBV5-4
CDR3: ASSLAVGNTEAF

J: TRBJ1-1
V: TRBV23-1
CDR3: ASTLPWGHRGRHEAF

J: TRBJ2-7
V: TRBV15
CDR3: ATSRGGISYEQY

J: TRBJ2-2
V: TRBV7-9
CDR3: ASSFGSNTGELF

J: TRBJ2-1
V: TRBV5-1
CDR3: ASSPGGQPHEQF

J: TRBJ1-4
V: TRBV30
CDR3: ATERGKATNEKLF

J: TRBJ2-7
V: TRBV28
CDR3: ASSSSPGLGTLEREQY

J: TRBJ1-1
V: TRBV6-5
CDR3: ASSFGTGGTEAF

J: TRBJ2-1
V: TRBV5-6
CDR3: ASSLLFGQGVPEQF

J: TRBJ1-3
V: TRBV18
CDR3: ASSPPSGRTGNTIY

J: TRBJ1-4
V: TRBV5-1
CDR3: ASSEQPGLEKLF

J: TRBJ2-1
V: TRBV19
CDR3: ASTKGGSFSYNEQF

J: TRBJ1-1
V: TRBV19
CDR3: ASSIRGETEAF

J: TRBJ1-1
V: TRBV7-2
CDR3: ASSPRQTAAEAF

J: TRBJ2-1
V: TRBV11-3
CDR3: ASSLDVGNEQF

J: TRBJ2-5
V: TRBV28
CDR3: ASSSLRGLETQY

J: TRBJ2-2
V: TRBV6-5
CDR3: ASRVGANTGELF

J: TRBJ2-1
V: TRBV12-5
CDR3: ASGLVPVFREGYNEQF

J: TRBJ2-5
V: TRBV19
CDR3: ASSFGGSEETQY

J: TRBJ2-5
V: TRBV5-1
CDR3: ASNLQGSGETQY

J: TRBJ1-2
V: TRBV5-4
CDR3: ASSLTTDRYT

J: TRBJ2-3
V: TRBV20-1
CDR3: SASIPGTPDTQY

J: TRBJ2-3
V: TRBV3-1/TRBV3-2
CDR3: ASSQDWSGRRDTQY

J: TRBJ2-3
V: TRBV2
CDR3: ASRDDRGYTDTQY

J: TRBJ2-7
V: TRBV11-2
CDR3: ASSLNGNEQY

J: TRBJ1-3
V: TRBV29-1
CDR3: SATGASGNTIY

J: TRBJ1-2
V: TRBV6-5
CDR3: ASSTLGQGDGYT

J: TRBJ1-4
V: TRBV7-6
CDR3: ASSGGVPEKLF

J: TRBJ1-1
V: TRBV3-1/TRBV3-2
CDR3: ASSQEGGVKAF

J: TRBJ1-2
V: TRBV21-1
CDR3: ASSTCAGLSNYGYT

J: TRBJ1-2
V: TRBV18
CDR3: ASSSGQDNYGYT

J: TRBJ1-1
V: TRBV28
CDR3: ASSPTGKAF

J: TRBJ1-2
V: TRBV6-1
CDR3: ASSEDWQGLRRT

J: TRBJ1-2
V: TRBV28
CDR3: ASSSPGQGAGGYT

J: TRBJ1-6
V: TRBV6-4
CDR3: ASSDGYNSPLH